The rows below give T cell receptor beta chains drawn from one sample of a study of blood T cell repertoires in COVID-19. Assay: immunoSEQ multiplex PCR; the TCRdb copy retains only in-frame clones and omits some. Of about 240,000 clones listed, approximately 78% were seen once; the top ten hold 3.4%. The sequenced material came from peripheral blood. All receptors come from a woman between 18 and 30 years old with acute or convalescent COVID-19. Each CDR3 is given with its conserved first and last residue. The order of the fields is V gene, J gene, D gene, clone size, CDR3 protein, CDR3 DNA. A D gene is named only where the DNA matches it firmly. Size is omitted from some rows. Given values are once, few, many or a class for expanded clones.

V: TRBV28; J: TRBJ2-5; D: TRBD1; size: -; CDR3: CASSSTGGGETQYF; DNA: TGTGCCAGCTCAAGTACAGGGGGCGGAGAGACCCAGTACTTC
V: TRBV29-1; J: TRBJ2-3; D: TRBD1; size: -; CDR3: CSVVMDRGGADTQYF; DNA: TGCAGCGTTGTCATGGACAGGGGGGGAGCAGATACGCAGTATTTT
V: TRBV4-3; J: TRBJ2-1; D: TRBD2; size: -; CDR3: CASSPGAVIAGVTHKSHNEQFF; DNA: TGCGCCAGCAGCCCGGGGGCGGTGATAGCGGGAGTGACACATAAATCCCACAATGAGCAGTTCTTC
V: TRBV27; J: TRBJ1-6; D: -; size: -; CDR3: CASSLGQNSPLHF; DNA: TGTGCCAGCAGTTTAGGACAGAATTCACCCCTCCACTTT
V: TRBV4-2; J: TRBJ1-1; D: TRBD1; size: -; CDR3: CASSQDTGDLTEAFF; DNA: TGTGCCAGCAGCCAGGATACAGGGGATTTGACTGAAGCTTTCTTT
V: TRBV3-1/TRBV3-2; J: TRBJ2-7; D: TRBD2; size: -; CDR3: CASSHSRRLAGYEQYF; DNA: TGTGCCAGCAGCCACTCAAGGAGGCTAGCGGGGTACGAGCAGTACTTC
V: TRBV11-2; J: TRBJ1-5; D: -; size: few; CDR3: CASSLSGGTAEPQHF; DNA: TGTGCCAGCAGCTTATCCGGGGGGACGGCCGAGCCCCAGCATTTT
V: TRBV28; J: TRBJ2-7; D: -; size: -; CDR3: CASMMGGRGQYF; DNA: TGTGCCAGCATGATGGGGGGTCGAGGGCAGTACTTC
V: TRBV6-6; J: TRBJ1-2; D: TRBD1; size: -; CDR3: CASQPGQGYGYTF; DNA: TGTGCCAGTCAACCGGGACAGGGGTATGGCTACACCTTC
V: TRBV2; J: TRBJ1-2; D: TRBD1; size: -; CDR3: CASLDRGHDYGYTF; DNA: TGTGCCAGTCTCGACAGGGGGCACGACTATGGCTACACCTTC
V: TRBV6-5; J: TRBJ1-2; D: TRBD1; size: -; CDR3: CASSPTGNYGYTF; DNA: TGTGCCAGCAGCCCGACAGGGAACTATGGCTACACCTTC
V: TRBV14; J: TRBJ2-1; D: -; size: -; CDR3: CASSQGGQRSYNEQFF; DNA: TGTGCCAGCAGCCAAGGGGGACAACGCTCCTACAATGAGCAGTTCTTC
V: TRBV4-3; J: TRBJ1-2; D: -; size: -; CDR3: CASSPSHLGASTYGYTF; DNA: TGCGCCAGCAGCCCATCCCATCTGGGGGCAAGTACCTATGGCTACACCTTC
V: TRBV15; J: TRBJ2-7; D: TRBD2; size: -; CDR3: CATSRNRYLAGSSYEQYF; DNA: TGTGCCACCAGCAGAAATCGGTACCTAGCGGGATCCTCCTACGAGCAGTACTTC
V: TRBV6-5; J: TRBJ2-7; D: TRBD2; size: -; CDR3: CASSLGLDSDEQYF; DNA: TGTGCCAGCAGTTTGGGACTAGACTCCGACGAGCAGTACTTC
V: TRBV19; J: TRBJ1-2; D: TRBD1; size: -; CDR3: CASESRVTGVGYTF; DNA: TGTGCCAGCGAGAGCAGGGTGACAGGGGTCGGCTACACCTTC